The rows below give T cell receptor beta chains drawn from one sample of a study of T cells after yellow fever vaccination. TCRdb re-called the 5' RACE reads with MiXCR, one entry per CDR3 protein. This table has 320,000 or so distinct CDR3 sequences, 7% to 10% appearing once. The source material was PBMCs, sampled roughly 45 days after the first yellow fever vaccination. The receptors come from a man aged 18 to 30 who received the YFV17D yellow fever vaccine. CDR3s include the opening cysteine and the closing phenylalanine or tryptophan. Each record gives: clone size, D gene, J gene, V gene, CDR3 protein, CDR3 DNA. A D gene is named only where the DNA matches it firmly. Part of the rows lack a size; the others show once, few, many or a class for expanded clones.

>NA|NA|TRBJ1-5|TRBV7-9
CASSLGGGLSNQPQHF
TGTGCCAGCAGCCTGGGTGGGGGATTAAGCAATCAGCCCCAGCATTTT
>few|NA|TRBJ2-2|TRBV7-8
CASSPSRLPIAGELFF
TGTGCCAGCAGCCCAAGTCGACTTCCGATAGCCGGGGAGCTGTTTTTT
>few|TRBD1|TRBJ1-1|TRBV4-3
CASSQEYSRTGGEAFF
TGCGCCAGCAGCCAAGAGTATTCTCGGACAGGGGGTGAAGCTTTCTTT
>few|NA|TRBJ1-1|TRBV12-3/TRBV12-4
CASSLSLGGGTEAFF
TGTGCCAGCAGTTTATCTTTAGGGGGTGGAACTGAAGCTTTCTTT
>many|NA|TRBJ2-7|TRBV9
CASSVGGGGVPYEQYF
TGTGCCAGCAGCGTAGGAGGGGGGGGCGTCCCCTACGAGCAGTACTTC
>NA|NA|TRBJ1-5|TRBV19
CASSIRQVGGGQPQHF
TGTGCCAGTAGTATAAGGCAGGTAGGGGGAGGACAGCCCCAGCATTTT
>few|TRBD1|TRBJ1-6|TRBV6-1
CASSRQGGSPLHF
TGTGCCAGCAGCCGACAGGGTGGTTCACCCCTCCACTTT
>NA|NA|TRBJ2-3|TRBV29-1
CSPRGGETDTQYF
TGCAGCCCGAGGGGGGGCGAGACAGATACGCAGTATTTT
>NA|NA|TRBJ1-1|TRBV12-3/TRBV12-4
CASSFEGWNTEAFF
TGTGCCAGCAGTTTTGAAGGGTGGAACACTGAAGCTTTCTTT
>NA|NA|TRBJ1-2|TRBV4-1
CASSQGRGFYGYTF
TGCGCCAGCAGCCAAGGGCGGGGTTTCTATGGCTACACCTTC
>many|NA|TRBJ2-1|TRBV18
CASHAVGGGLLEQFF
TGTGCCAGCCACGCCGTAGGGGGGGGACTCCTTGAGCAGTTCTTC
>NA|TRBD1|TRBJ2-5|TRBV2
CASSGSGGKETQYF
TGTGCCAGCAGTGGTTCAGGGGGCAAGGAGACCCAGTACTTC
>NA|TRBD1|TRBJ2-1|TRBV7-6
CASSSRDRGFDEQFF
TGTGCCAGCAGCTCCCGGGACAGGGGGTTCGATGAGCAGTTCTTC
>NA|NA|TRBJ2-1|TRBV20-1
CSAIEGSQNNEQFF
TGCAGTGCTATAGAAGGGTCCCAAAACAATGAGCAGTTCTTC
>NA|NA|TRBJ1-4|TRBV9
CASSVSWGEKLFF
TGTGCCAGCAGCGTTTCGTGGGGGGAAAAACTGTTTTTT
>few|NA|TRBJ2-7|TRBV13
CASSLGGVAYEQYF
TGTGCCAGCAGCTTAGGGGGAGTGGCCTACGAGCAGTACTTC
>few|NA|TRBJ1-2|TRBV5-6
CASSLRGTGGYTF
TGTGCCAGCAGCTTGCGGGGGACTGGCGGCTACACCTTC
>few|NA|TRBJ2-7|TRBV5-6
CASRPTGSYEQYF
TGTGCCAGCAGACCGACAGGTTCCTACGAGCAGTACTTC
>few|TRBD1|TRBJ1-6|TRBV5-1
CASSTGTANYNSPLHF
TGCGCCAGCAGCACCGGGACAGCGAACTATAATTCACCCCTCCACTTT
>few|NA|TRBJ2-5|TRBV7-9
CASSRILGGPQETQYF
TGTGCCAGCAGCCGAATACTTGGGGGTCCCCAAGAGACCCAGTACTTC
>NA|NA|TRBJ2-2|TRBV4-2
CASSPGVGGPQIGELFF
TGTGCCAGCAGCCCCGGGGTGGGGGGGCCGCAGATCGGGGAGCTGTTTTTT
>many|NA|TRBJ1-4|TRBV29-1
CSVLWWGRGKLFF
TGCAGCGTTCTCTGGTGGGGGCGCGGAAAACTGTTTTTT
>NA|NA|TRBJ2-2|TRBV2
CASSWGFTGELFF
TGTGCCAGCAGTTGGGGATTCACCGGGGAGCTGTTTTTT
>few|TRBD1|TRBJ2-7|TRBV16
CASSRPRTGAYEQYF
TGTGCCAGCAGCCGGCCCCGGACAGGGGCCTACGAGCAGTACTTC
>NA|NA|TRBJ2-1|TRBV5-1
CASSLGGRTEQFF
TGCGCCAGCAGCTTGGGGGGCCGGACTGAGCAGTTCTTC
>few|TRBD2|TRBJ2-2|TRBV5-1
CASSGGGANTGELFF
TGCGCCAGCAGCGGCGGGGGGGCGAACACCGGGGAGCTGTTTTTT
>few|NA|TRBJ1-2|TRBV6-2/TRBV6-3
CASSKTGFNYGYTF
TGTGCCAGCAGCAAGACAGGATTTAACTATGGCTACACCTTC
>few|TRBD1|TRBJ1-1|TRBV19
CASSVGTGFTEAFF
TGTGCCAGTAGTGTTGGGACAGGCTTCACTGAAGCTTTCTTT
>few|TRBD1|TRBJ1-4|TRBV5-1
CASRVTGTNEKLFF
TGCGCCAGCAGGGTGACAGGGACTAATGAAAAACTGTTTTTT
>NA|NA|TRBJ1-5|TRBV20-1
CSARVGSSNQPQHF
TGCAGTGCTAGAGTTGGAAGTAGCAATCAGCCCCAGCATTTT
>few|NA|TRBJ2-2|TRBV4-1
CASSQVGGELFF
TGCGCCAGCAGCCAAGTAGGCGGGGAGCTGTTTTTT
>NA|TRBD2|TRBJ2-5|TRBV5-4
CASRLAGGQETQYF
TGTGCCAGCAGGCTAGCGGGGGGCCAAGAGACCCAGTACTTC
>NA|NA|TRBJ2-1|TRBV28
CASSKMTAYNEQFF
TGTGCCAGCAGTAAGATGACAGCCTACAATGAGCAGTTCTTC
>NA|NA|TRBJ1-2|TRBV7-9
CASSLEGGYTF
TGTGCCAGCAGCCTGGAAGGTGGCTACACCTTC
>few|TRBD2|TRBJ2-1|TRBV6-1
CASSGVAGGVNEQFF
TGTGCCAGCAGTGGTGTGGCGGGGGGGGTGAATGAGCAGTTCTTC
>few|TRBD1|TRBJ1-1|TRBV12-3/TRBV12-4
CASNPDRGSGGTEAFF
TGTGCCAGCAATCCGGACAGGGGGAGTGGGGGCACTGAAGCTTTCTTT
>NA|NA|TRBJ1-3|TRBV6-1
CASRTLLRAGNTIYF
TGTGCCAGCCGAACCCTCTTACGGGCCGGAAACACCATATATTTT
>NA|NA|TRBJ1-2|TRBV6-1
CASSKQERRVYGYTF
TGTGCCAGCAGTAAACAGGAACGGCGAGTCTATGGCTACACCTTC
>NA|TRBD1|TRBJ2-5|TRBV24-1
CATSDFTTGDGIRETQYF
TGTGCCACCAGTGATTTCACGACAGGGGACGGAATCCGCGAGACCCAGTACTTC
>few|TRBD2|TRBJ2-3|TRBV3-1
CASSQQRLAGVGDTQYF
TGTGCCAGCAGCCAGCAGCGACTAGCGGGGGTCGGGGATACGCAGTATTTT
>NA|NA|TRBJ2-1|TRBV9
CASSPERSMSEQFF
TGTGCCAGCAGCCCAGAAAGAAGCATGAGTGAGCAGTTCTTC
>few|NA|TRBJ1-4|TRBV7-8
CASSLARRGGGEKLFF
TGTGCCAGCAGCTTAGCGCGGAGGGGAGGAGGTGAAAAACTGTTTTTT
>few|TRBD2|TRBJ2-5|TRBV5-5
CASSSSPLRAGFGTQYF
TGTGCCAGCAGCTCTTCTCCGCTGAGAGCGGGGTTTGGGACCCAGTACTTC
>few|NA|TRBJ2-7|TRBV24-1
CATSGTGLSSLYEQYF
TGTGCCACCAGTGGTACAGGGCTGAGCTCCCTCTACGAGCAGTACTTC
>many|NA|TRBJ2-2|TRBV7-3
CASSSRGARELFF
TGTGCCAGCAGCTCGAGGGGGGCGAGGGAGCTGTTTTTT
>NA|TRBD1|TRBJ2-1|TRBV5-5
CASSLGTGSSYNEQFF
TGTGCCAGCAGCTTGGGGACAGGGAGCTCCTACAATGAGCAGTTCTTC
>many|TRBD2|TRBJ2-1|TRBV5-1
CASSLGTSGNEQFF
TGCGCCAGCAGCCTAGGGACTAGCGGGAATGAGCAGTTCTTC
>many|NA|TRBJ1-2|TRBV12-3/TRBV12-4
CASSPDGAQGDYGYTF
TGTGCCAGCAGTCCCGACGGGGCCCAGGGTGACTATGGCTACACCTTC
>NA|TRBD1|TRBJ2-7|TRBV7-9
CASSLAGTADEQYF
TGTGCCAGCAGCTTAGCGGGGACAGCGGACGAGCAGTACTTC
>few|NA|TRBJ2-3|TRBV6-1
CASSPTGAGTQYF
TGTGCCAGCAGTCCTACCGGGGCGGGTACGCAGTATTTT
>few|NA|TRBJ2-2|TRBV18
CASSLPTDSNTGELFF
TGTGCCAGCTCGCTACCGACAGATTCTAACACCGGGGAGCTGTTTTTT
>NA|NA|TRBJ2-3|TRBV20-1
CSPGGGKDTQYF
TGCAGCCCTGGTGGGGGTAAAGATACGCAGTATTTT